Listed below are T cell receptor beta chains from one sample, sequenced in a study of CD8 T cells in Susac syndrome. TCRdb reanalysed the immunoSEQ multiplex PCR reads using MiXCR and keeps one entry per CDR3 protein. The sample shows about 150,000 distinct CDR3 sequences, just under 97% of them seen only once. Sample: CD8+ T cells from PBMCs. These receptors all come from a human donor with multiple sclerosis. The CDR3 runs from the conserved cysteine through the conserved F or W. Each record gives: J gene, V gene, D gene, clone size, CDR3 DNA, CDR3 protein. D genes are given only for firm matches. Only part of the rows carry a size: once, few, many, or a class if the clone is expanded.

TRBJ2-1,TRBV12-3/TRBV12-4,NA,NA,TGTGCCAGCAGTCCGCAGGGATCTCCGGATGAGCAGTTCTTC,CASSPQGSPDEQFF
TRBJ1-1,TRBV12-3/TRBV12-4,NA,once,TGTGCCACTAATACAGGCTCGAACACTGAAGCTTTCTTT,CATNTGSNTEAFF
TRBJ2-3,TRBV20-1,TRBD2,NA,TGCAGTGCTAGTGGAACCGGGACCGCACTAATTAGCGGGGGTTCAGATACGCAGTATTTT,CSASGTGTALISGGSDTQYF
TRBJ2-3,TRBV27,TRBD2,NA,TGTGCCAGCAGTGCCTACTCGCGGGAGCCGCCAGATACGCAGTATTTT,CASSAYSREPPDTQYF
TRBJ2-1,TRBV20-1,TRBD2,NA,TGCAGTGCTAGAGAAGGTGAGCGGGACGGAACCTACAATGAGCAGTTCTTC,CSAREGERDGTYNEQFF
TRBJ1-2,TRBV20-1,TRBD1,NA,TGCAGTGCTATAGACAGGGAGTCAGTTAACTATGGCTACACCTTC,CSAIDRESVNYGYTF
TRBJ2-1,TRBV4-1,TRBD2,NA,TGCGCCAGCAGCCTAGCGGGGGATAACAATGAGCAGTTCTTC,CASSLAGDNNEQFF
TRBJ2-3,TRBV2,TRBD2,NA,TGTGCCAGCAGTGCACCACTAGCGGGGGGGCCAACAGATACGCAGTATTTT,CASSAPLAGGPTDTQYF
TRBJ1-2,TRBV29-1,NA,NA,TGCAGCGTTGACCAGGGAAGTGAGGATGGCTACACCTTC,CSVDQGSEDGYTF
TRBJ2-4,TRBV20-1,NA,NA,TGCAGTGCTAGAGACGGTCCAAACATTCAGTACTTC,CSARDGPNIQYF
TRBJ2-6,TRBV25-1,TRBD1,NA,TGTGCCAGCAGAGGGTTCGGGACAGGGGGCGGTGGGGCCAACGTCCTGACTTTC,CASRGFGTGGGGANVLTF
TRBJ2-1,TRBV18,TRBD1,once,TGTGCCAGCTCACCGAAAGAGACAGGGGGCGATGAGCAGTTCTTC,CASSPKETGGDEQFF
TRBJ2-1,TRBV30,NA,NA,TGTGCCTGGAGTCCTCGACAGCTGCGAGTTTACAATGAGCAGTTCTTC,CAWSPRQLRVYNEQFF
TRBJ2-7,TRBV13,TRBD1,once,TGTGCCAGCAGCGGGGGGCCGGGACAGGGGCCTAAGCAGTACTTC,CASSGGPGQGPKQYF
TRBJ2-7,TRBV11-2,NA,NA,TGTGCCAGCAGCTTAGACGCCTCCTACGAGCAGTACTTC,CASSLDASYEQYF
TRBJ2-7,TRBV27,TRBD1,NA,TGTGCCAGCAGTCTCAATGACAGGGATGAGCAGTACTTC,CASSLNDRDEQYF
TRBJ2-1,TRBV30,TRBD2,NA,TGTGCCTGGAGTGTACTAGGCGGGGGGAATGAGCAGTTCTTC,CAWSVLGGGNEQFF
TRBJ1-4,TRBV4-1,NA,NA,TGCGCCAGCAGCCTCAGACAGGCAACTAATGAAAAACTGTTTTTT,CASSLRQATNEKLFF
TRBJ1-5,TRBV6-2/TRBV6-3,NA,NA,TGTGCCAGCAGTTACTCCCCCAGTCAGCCCCAGCATTTT,CASSYSPSQPQHF
TRBJ2-7,TRBV9,TRBD2,NA,TGTGCCAGCAGCGTAGCGGGGGGAACCTACGAGCAGTACTTC,CASSVAGGTYEQYF
TRBJ1-1,TRBV7-9,NA,NA,TGTGCCAGCAGCTCGCTCCCTAGGTGGGAAGCTTTCTTT,CASSSLPRWEAFF
TRBJ2-1,TRBV12-3/TRBV12-4,NA,NA,TGTGCCAGCAGCCAGGGGACAAGCTCCTACAATGAGCAGTTCTTC,CASSQGTSSYNEQFF